Detailed here is one T cell receptor (beta chain). Germline CDR1 SGHDN, CDR2 FVKESK. The CDR3 loop spans 15 amino acids. Trimming took 2 bases from V and 2 from J, leaving 12 bases between them. The data belong to a study of blood T cell repertoires in COVID-19. Overall study context: In each case, the material was cDNA or gDNA derived from T cells, B-cell-depleted T cells, or PBMCs.

Participants reported their clinical history, and cohort assignment relied on those reports. Two negative PCRs, clearance, or symptom resolution characterized the recovered Cohort 3 donors. In the study's own analysis: Reference gene primers were amplified, and this amplification served to estimate nucleated cell counts. Measured with immunoSEQ multiplex PCR; TCRdb has only the in-frame clones, and not every one. For V, J and clone size, that table is used; D and trimming come from the DNA. The sample contains around 190,000 clones, approximately 84% of which appear only once. The sample taken for sequencing was PBMCs or T cells enriched from blood (not recorded which). This clonotype originated in a woman aged 30 to 39 who had recovered from COVID-19. V usage is TRBV14 and J usage is TRBJ2-5; possibly TRBD2 for D (6 bases). The CDR3 sequence is CASSQFTSRQETQYF. In DNA form, the CDR3 reads TGTGCCAGCAGCCAATTCACTAGCAGGCAAGAGACCCAGTACTTC.